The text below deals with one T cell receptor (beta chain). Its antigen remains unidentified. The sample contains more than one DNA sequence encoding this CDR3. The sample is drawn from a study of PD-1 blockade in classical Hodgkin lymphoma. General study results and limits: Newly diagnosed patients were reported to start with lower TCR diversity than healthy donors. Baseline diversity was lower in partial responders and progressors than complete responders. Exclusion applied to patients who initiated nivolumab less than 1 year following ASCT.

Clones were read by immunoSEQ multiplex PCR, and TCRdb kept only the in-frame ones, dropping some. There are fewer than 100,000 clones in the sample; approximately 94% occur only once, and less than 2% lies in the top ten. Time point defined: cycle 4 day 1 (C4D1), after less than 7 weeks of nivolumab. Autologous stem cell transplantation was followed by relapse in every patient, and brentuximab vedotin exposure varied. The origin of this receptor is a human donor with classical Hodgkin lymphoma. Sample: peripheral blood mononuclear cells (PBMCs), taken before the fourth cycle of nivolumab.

The CDR3 is CASSVGGETQYF. CDR3 coding DNA: TGTGCCAGCAGCGTAGGGGGTGAGACCCAGTACTTC. The chain uses TRBV9 and TRBJ2-5, with D uncertain. The V end lost 0 bases, the J end lost 5 bases, and 5 bases lay between the germline ends. This CDR3 is built from 12 residues. In germline, CDR1 is SGDLS, CDR2 YYNGEE.